The entry below describes one TCR beta chain. CDR1 and CDR2 (germline): MGHDK, SYGVNS. This CDR3 contains 15 residues. The V and J ends lost 4 bases and 1 base respectively, with 13 bases between them. The source of the sample is a study of cytomegalovirus exposure and HLA in healthy donors. With 60 Vbeta and 13 Jbeta primers, the PCR was carried out. Profiling relied on immunoSEQ multiplex PCR, and the TCRdb table lists in-frame clones only, not all of them. The table lists roughly 36,000 clones, 75% to 85% of them singletons, with around 5.8% in the top ten. The sample consisted of PBMCs. This sequence joins TRBV25-1 and TRBJ1-2; the D gene is possibly TRBD1 (5 bases). This sequence originates from a male donor in good health and CMV-seronegative. This CDR3 reads CASSALGRGNYGYTF. The CDR3 coding sequence is TGTGCCAGCAGTGCCCTAGGTAGGGGTAACTATGGCTACACCTTC.